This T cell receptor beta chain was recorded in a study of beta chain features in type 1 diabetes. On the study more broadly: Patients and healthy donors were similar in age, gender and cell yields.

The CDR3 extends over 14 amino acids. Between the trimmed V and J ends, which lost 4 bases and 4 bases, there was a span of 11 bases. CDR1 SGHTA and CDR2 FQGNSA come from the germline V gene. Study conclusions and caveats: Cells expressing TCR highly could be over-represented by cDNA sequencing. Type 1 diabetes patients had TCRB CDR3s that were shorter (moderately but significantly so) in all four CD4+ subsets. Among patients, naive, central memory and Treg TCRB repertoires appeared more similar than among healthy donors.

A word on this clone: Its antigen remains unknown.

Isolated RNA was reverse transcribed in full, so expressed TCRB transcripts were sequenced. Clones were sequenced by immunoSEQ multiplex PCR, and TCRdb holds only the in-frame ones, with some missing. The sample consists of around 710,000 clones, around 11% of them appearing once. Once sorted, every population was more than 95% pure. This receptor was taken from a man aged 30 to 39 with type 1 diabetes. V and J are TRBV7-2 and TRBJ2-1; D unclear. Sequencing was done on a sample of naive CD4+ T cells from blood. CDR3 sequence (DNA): TGTGCCAGCAGCTCCGAGGCCTTTTACAATGAGCAGTTCTTC. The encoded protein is CASSSEAFYNEQFF.